What follows are 30 T cell receptor beta chains derived from one specimen sequenced in a study of CD8 T cells in ankylosing spondylitis (dated by TCRdb to 2015 to 2018). Broader findings and caveats from the paper: A TCR beta motif of eight highly homologous amino acid variants appeared characteristic of blood from ankylosing spondylitis patients.

For these TCRs, the target antigens are not known. Libraries were prepared through 5' RACE. The instrument given in TCRdb is Illumina HiSeq 2500. Using fastp at Q25 and MiXCR, TCRdb reprocessed the public reads and kept productive beta chains. One record per CDR3 amino acid sequence lists the most common genes and DNA. The sample table shows under 850,000 distinct CDR3 sequences, and 19% are seen once. Around a fifth of the sample is held by the ten biggest clonotypes. The sample was blood, either unsorted or a sorted T cell fraction (not recorded which). The receptors here all came from a male donor with ankylosing spondylitis.

The sample holds a few counts of this clonotype. V usage is TRBV9 and J usage is TRBJ2-2, with TRBD2 matching 10 bases. The length of the CDR3 is 16 residues. The germline CDR1 and CDR2 sequences are SGDLS and YYNGEE. The ends lost 0 bases at V and 5 bases at J; junction bases unmatched: 4. CDR3 amino acids: CASSVVPSGGTGELFF. The CDR3 bases are TGTGCCAGCAGCGTAGTCCCTAGCGGGGGAACCGGGGAGCTGTTTTTT.

This clonotype was seen a handful of times. The chain recombines TRBV28 with TRBJ2-5; either TRBD1 or TRBD2 may supply D (7 bases each). This CDR3 is built from 14 residues. Germline-derived CDR1 and CDR2 are MDHEN and SYDVKM. Trimming pared 8 bases from V and 5 bases from J, leaving 18 bases between. This chain's CDR3 is CASYKQGREETQYF. The CDR3 DNA follows: TGTGCCAGCTATAAACAGGGGAGGGAGGAGACCCAGTACTTC.

This clonotype has a count of ten or more. V usage is TRBV9 and J usage is TRBJ2-1; D is unclear. The CDR3 sequence is 16 residues long. Germline V gives CDR1 SGDLS, CDR2 YYNGEE. The V and J ends lost 0 bases and 0 bases respectively, with 10 bases between them. CDR3 sequence reads: CASSVGFRVSYNEQFF. CDR3 sequence (DNA): TGTGCCAGCAGCGTAGGTTTTCGAGTCTCCTACAATGAGCAGTTCTTC.

A few counts support this clonotype. The genes are TRBV12-3 or TRBV12-4 and TRBJ2-5; TRBD2 aligns across 15 bases. The CDR3 is made up of 15 amino acids. The V and J ends lost 5 bases and 6 bases, in that order; junction bases with no gene match: 4. CDR3 amino acids: CASSPGTSGGKTQYF. CDR3 bases: TGTGCCAGCAGTCCCGGGACTAGCGGGGGGAAGACCCAGTACTTC.

This clonotype appeared a few times. The chain links TRBV7-9 to TRBJ2-1; D unresolved. CDR3 length equals 11 residues. Trimming shortened V by 8 bases and J by 10 bases, and 12 bases separated the two germline ends. Germline CDR1 is SEHNR and CDR2 is FQNEAQ (reference sequence). CDR3: CASVPTGEQFF. CDR3 in DNA: TGTGCCAGCGTCCCAACCGGCGAGCAGTTCTTC. The full variable domain, with the rest looked up from reference TRBV7-9 and TRBJ2-1, is DTGVSQNPRHKITKRGQNVTFRCDPISEHNRLYWYRQTLGQGPEFLTYFQNEAQLEKSRLLSDRFSAERPKGSFSTLEIQRTEQGDSAMYLCASVPTGEQFFGPGTRLTVL.

This clonotype appeared a few times. The V and J genes are TRBV2 and TRBJ2-1; TRBD2 matches at 10 bases. This CDR3 has 15 residues. Losses at the gene ends were 6 bases for V and 6 bases for J; bases not matched to a gene: 8. Germline V gene lookup returns CDR1 SNHLY and CDR2 FYNNEI. The CDR3 DNA reads as TGTGCCAGCAGCGGCACGGCTAGCGGGAGCAATGAGCAGTTCTTC. Protein product: CASSGTASGSNEQFF.

The chain couples TRBV28 to TRBJ2-3, with 10 nucleotides matching TRBD2. V trimming: 7 bases; J trimming: 4 bases; junction bases outside the gene matches: 5. Germline assignment: CDR1 MDHEN and CDR2 SYDVKM. The length of the CDR3 is 14 residues. The CDR3 spells CASNLSGRADTQYF. The CDR3 bases are TGTGCCAGCAACCTCAGCGGGAGGGCAGATACGCAGTATTTT.

This clonotype was picked up many times. The chain has TRBV4-2 and TRBJ1-4, with 9 positions matching TRBD1. The CDR3 is 16 residues long. Germline loops: CDR1 LGHNA, CDR2 YNFKEQ. The V gene end was trimmed by 0 bases and the J gene end by 5 bases; junction bases not matched to a gene: 4. CDR3: CASSQDPGTGNEKLFF. The CDR3, as DNA: TGTGCCAGCAGCCAAGATCCCGGGACAGGGAATGAAAAACTGTTTTTT.

This clonotype has more than one count but fewer than ten. In DNA, the CDR3 is TGCAGTGCTACCGGACTAGACTACAATGAGCAGTTCTTC. It specifies CSATGLDYNEQFF. V and J are TRBV20-1 and TRBJ2-1, with 7 bases lining up with TRBD2. Germline trimming cut 4 bases from V and 3 bases from J; bases unmatched to any gene: 3. CDR1 is DFQATT and CDR2 is SNEGSKA in the germline V gene (reference sequence). This CDR3 has 13 amino acids.

The V gene is TRBV5-1, the J gene TRBJ2-3, with D perhaps matching TRBD1 (5 bases). Germline CDR1 reads SGHRS; CDR2 reads YFSETQ. This CDR3 comprises 15 residues. Trimming left V 0 bases short and J 1 base short, with 9 bases between. The CDR3 here is CASSLGVRGTDTQYF. In DNA, the CDR3 is TGCGCCAGCAGCTTGGGGGTCAGGGGCACAGATACGCAGTATTTT.

This clonotype was counted only a few times. J is TRBJ1-6 and V is TRBV12-3 or TRBV12-4; perhaps TRBD1 as D (5 bases). Trimming removed 5 bases from V and 8 bases from J, with 13 bases in between. This CDR3 contains 14 residues. CDR3: CASSDEGRYSPLHF. CDR3 DNA: TGTGCCAGCAGTGACGAGGGGAGGTATTCACCCCTCCACTTT.

This rearrangement joins TRBV28 to TRBJ2-1; D may be TRBD2 (6 bases). V lost 5 bases and J lost 5, with 22 bases in between. Germline lookup yields CDR1 MDHEN and CDR2 SYDVKM. The CDR3 has 17 residues. The CDR3 DNA sequence: TGTGCCAGCAGTCCAAGACTAGACTATTCCGAAGACAATGAGCAGTTCTTC. Translating it yields CASSPRLDYSEDNEQFF.

This clonotype appeared a few times. J is TRBJ1-6 and V is TRBV10-3; D ambiguous. Germline assignment: CDR1 ENHRY and CDR2 SYGVKD. Between the trimmed V and J ends, which lost 11 bases and 4 bases, there was a span of 21 bases. This CDR3 spans 16 amino acids. This CDR3 reads CAASPAGSQYNSPLHF. DNA for the CDR3: TGTGCCGCTTCCCCAGCCGGGAGTCAATATAATTCACCCCTCCACTTT.

This CDR3 is CASTQVDSPLHF. Written as DNA, the CDR3 is TGTGCCAGCACCCAAGTAGATTCACCCCTCCACTTT. The rearrangement uses TRBV7-9 and TRBJ1-6, with D unresolved. Germline lookup yields CDR1 SEHNR and CDR2 FQNEAQ (reference sequence). There are 12 residues in the CDR3. V was trimmed by 7 bases and J by 8 bases, leaving 9 bases between them.

The chain is built from TRBV4-1 and TRBJ1-5; 12 bases are a match to TRBD1. The J segment lost 6 bases and the V segment lost 4 bases, leaving 4 bases of the junction unmatched. The CDR3 spans 15 residues. Germline CDR1 and CDR2: MGHRA and YSYEKL. CDR3 nucleotide sequence: TGCGCCAGCAGCCCCGGGACAGGGGGCACTCAGCCCCAGCATTTT. Its translation is CASSPGTGGTQPQHF.

This clonotype came up many times. This chain uses TRBV12-3 or TRBV12-4 with TRBJ2-5; weak D call: TRBD1 (5 bases). Trimming removed 3 bases at V and 11 bases at J, with 13 bases between. The CDR3 totals 12 residues. The CDR3 sequence is CASSFGQGWQYF. CDR3 sequence (DNA): TGTGCCAGCAGTTTCGGGCAGGGTTGGCAGTACTTC.

This clonotype was seen once. The chain couples TRBV27 to TRBJ1-2; D call uncertain. CDR3 length: 13 amino acids. Germline CDR1 is MNHEY and CDR2 is SMNVEV (reference sequence). V was trimmed by 2 bases and J by 6 bases, leaving 10 bases between them. The CDR3 protein is CASSLDPYDGYTF. CDR3 in DNA: TGTGCCAGCAGTTTAGATCCATATGATGGCTACACCTTC.

The J gene is TRBJ2-5, the V gene TRBV6-5, with 12 bases fitting TRBD2. Trimming at V came to 2 bases and at J to 3 bases, leaving 7 bases not matched to a gene. CDR1 and CDR2 from the germline V gene are MNHEY and SVGAGI. The CDR3 contains 17 residues. The CDR3 protein is CASSYPPGLAGEETQYF. The CDR3 DNA sequence: TGTGCCAGCAGTTACCCACCGGGACTAGCGGGTGAAGAGACCCAGTACTTC.

A single count supports this clonotype. V usage is TRBV27 and J usage is TRBJ1-2; D not certain. Trimming removed 10 bases at V and 4 bases at J, with 13 bases between. Germline-derived CDR1 and CDR2 are MNHEY and SMNVEV (reference sequence). The CDR3 covers 12 residues. CDR3 protein: CATLYRPYGYTF. CDR3 DNA sequence: TGTGCCACCCTCTACCGGCCCTATGGCTACACCTTC.

The rearrangement joins TRBV18 to TRBJ1-1; D is unresolved. The V gene's germline CDR1 is KGHSH and CDR2 LQKENI. The CDR3 has 14 amino acids. Trimming cost V 3 bases and J 1 base, with 9 bases left between them. The CDR3 loop reads CASSPNGRNTEAFF. The CDR3 DNA reads TGTGCCAGCTCACCCAACGGTCGGAACACTGAAGCTTTCTTT. Filled out from reference TRBV18 and TRBJ1-1, the complete variable domain reads NAGVMQNPRHLVRRRGQEARLRCSPMKGHSHVYWYRQLPEEGLKFMVYLQKENIIDESGMPKERFSAEFPKEGPSILRIQQVVRGDSAAYFCASSPNGRNTEAFFGQGTRLTVV.

This chain links TRBV6-5 with TRBJ2-7; TRBD1 might be the D (6 bases). V was cut by 1 base and J by 3 bases, with 13 bases left in between. Germline assignment: CDR1 MNHEY and CDR2 SVGAGI. The CDR3 runs 15 residues. CDR3 DNA: TGTGCCAGCAGTTACTTACAAGGACAGCTCTACGAGCAGTACTTC. Encoded protein: CASSYLQGQLYEQYF.

This clonotype was seen at least ten times. The V gene is TRBV4-3, the J gene TRBJ1-4, with 7 bases lining up with TRBD1. This CDR3 region has 16 residues. V shed 2 bases and J 2 bases; nucleotides not matched to a gene: 5. Germline V gene data show CDR1 as LGHNA and CDR2 as YSLEER. Here the CDR3 DNA reads TGCGCCAGCAGCCAAAGGGTGGGACAGACTAATGAAAAACTGTTTTTT. Residues: CASSQRVGQTNEKLFF.

J is TRBJ1-3 and V is TRBV6-2 or TRBV6-3; a possible D gene is TRBD1 (6 bases). Germline V gene sequence: CDR1 MNHEY, CDR2 SVGEGT. With 1 base removed from V and 2 bases from J, the gap between germline ends came to 9 bases. The CDR3 sequence is 15 residues long. CDR3 sequence: CASSYYGDTGNTIYF. The DNA for the CDR3 is TGTGCCAGCAGTTACTATGGGGACACTGGAAACACCATATATTTT.

This clonotype has only a few counts. This chain uses TRBV5-6 with TRBJ1-1; 7 positions match TRBD1. CDR1 SGHDT and CDR2 YYEEEE come from the germline V gene. V dropped 3 bases and J dropped 0; count of bases not matched to a gene: 8. The CDR3 is 16 amino acids. The CDR3 bases are TGTGCCAGCAGCTCAACAGGGGAGGTCATGAACACTGAAGCTTTCTTT. Translated: CASSSTGEVMNTEAFF.

The chain has TRBV3-1 and TRBJ1-4; tentative D call: TRBD1 (5 bases). Germline V gene data show CDR1 as LGHDT and CDR2 as YNNKEL (reference sequence). V dropped 1 base and J dropped 0 bases, with 15 bases sitting between them. CDR3 size: 18 residues. The CDR3 sequence: CASSQGWGVGATNEKLFF. The DNA for the CDR3 is TGTGCCAGCAGCCAAGGGTGGGGGGTCGGAGCAACTAATGAAAAACTGTTTTTT.

The chain combines TRBV4-1 with TRBJ2-3; 10 nucleotides match TRBD2. V lost 9 bases, J lost 4 bases, and 4 bases stayed unmatched. Germline-derived CDR1 and CDR2 are MGHRA and YSYEKL. CDR3 length: 13 residues. CDR3 sequence reads: CARGLAGADTQYF. The CDR3 region has the DNA TGCGCCAGGGGGCTAGCGGGAGCAGATACGCAGTATTTT.

This clonotype was seen only a few times. The chain links TRBV20-1 to TRBJ1-4, with D tentatively TRBD1 (6 bases). The germline gives CDR1 DFQATT, CDR2 SNEGSKA (reference sequence). This CDR3 has 13 amino acids. Trimming took off 5 bases at V and 2 bases at J, with 9 bases between the two ends. The CDR3 protein is CSAGGKTNEKLFF. CDR3 DNA sequence: TGCAGTGCTGGGGGCAAGACTAATGAAAAACTGTTTTTT.

Only a few counts were recorded for this clonotype. This rearrangement joins TRBV6-2 or TRBV6-3 to TRBJ1-5, with D perhaps TRBD1 (6 bases). Trimming removed 4 bases from V and 0 bases from J, with 13 bases in between. The V gene's germline CDR1 is MNHEY and CDR2 SVGEGT. CDR3 length: 16 residues. CDR3 sequence (DNA): TGTGCCAGCAGTTCGACCTGGACAGCTAGCAATCAGCCCCAGCATTTT. Protein sequence: CASSSTWTASNQPQHF.

The sample holds a few counts of this clonotype. The chain recombines TRBV10-1 with TRBJ2-5, with D possibly being TRBD2 (6 bases). The length of the CDR3 is 13 residues. V was trimmed by 4 bases and J by 2 bases, leaving 8 bases between them. In germline, CDR1 is WNHNN, CDR2 SYGVQD (reference sequence). For the CDR3, the DNA is TGCGCCAGCAGTGCAGGAGGGCAAGAGACCCAGTACTTC. Encoded protein: CASSAGGQETQYF.

This clonotype was recorded many times. CDR3 sequence: CASSLDGYEQFF. CDR3 nucleotides: TGTGCCAGCAGCTTAGACGGGTATGAGCAGTTCTTC. The J gene is TRBJ2-1, the V gene TRBV11-2, with unresolved D. The germline V gene has CDR1 SGHAT and CDR2 FQNNGV. V was trimmed by 0 bases and J by 8 bases, leaving 5 bases between them. The CDR3 is made up of 12 amino acids.